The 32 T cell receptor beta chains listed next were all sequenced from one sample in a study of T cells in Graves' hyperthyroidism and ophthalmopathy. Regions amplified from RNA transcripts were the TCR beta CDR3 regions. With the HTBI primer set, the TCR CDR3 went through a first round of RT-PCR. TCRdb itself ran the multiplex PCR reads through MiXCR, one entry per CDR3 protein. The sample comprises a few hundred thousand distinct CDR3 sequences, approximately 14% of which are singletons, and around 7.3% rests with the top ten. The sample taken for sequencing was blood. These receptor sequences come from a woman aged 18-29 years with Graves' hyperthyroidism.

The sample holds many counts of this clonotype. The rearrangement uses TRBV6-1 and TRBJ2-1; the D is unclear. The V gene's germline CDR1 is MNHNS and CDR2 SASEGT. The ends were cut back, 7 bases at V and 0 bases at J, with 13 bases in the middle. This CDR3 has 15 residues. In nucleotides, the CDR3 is TGTGCCAGCACTCTAAATCCGAGCTCCTACAATGAGCAGTTCTTC. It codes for CASTLNPSSYNEQFF.

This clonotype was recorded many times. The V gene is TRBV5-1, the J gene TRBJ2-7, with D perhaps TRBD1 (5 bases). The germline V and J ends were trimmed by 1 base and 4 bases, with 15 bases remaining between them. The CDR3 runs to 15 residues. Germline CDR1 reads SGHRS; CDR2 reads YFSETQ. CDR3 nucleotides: TGCGCCAGCAGCTTGTTTCCAGGGCCTCGATACGAGCAGTACTTC. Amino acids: CASSLFPGPRYEQYF.

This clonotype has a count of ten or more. The CDR3 DNA is TGCAGCGTTATGGAGGTGGCCTACGAGCAGTACTTC. Translation gives CSVMEVAYEQYF. V and J are TRBV29-1 and TRBJ2-7, with a possible D match to TRBD2 (5 bases). This CDR3 contains 12 residues. Germline V gene sequence: CDR1 SQVTM, CDR2 ANQGSEA. V was trimmed by 5 bases and J by 2 bases, leaving 10 bases between them.

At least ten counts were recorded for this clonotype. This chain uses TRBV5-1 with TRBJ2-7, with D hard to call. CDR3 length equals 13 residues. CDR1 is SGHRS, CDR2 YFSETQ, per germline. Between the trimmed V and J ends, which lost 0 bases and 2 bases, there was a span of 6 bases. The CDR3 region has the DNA TGCGCCAGCAGCTTGGGGGCAGCCTACGAGCAGTACTTC. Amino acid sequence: CASSLGAAYEQYF.

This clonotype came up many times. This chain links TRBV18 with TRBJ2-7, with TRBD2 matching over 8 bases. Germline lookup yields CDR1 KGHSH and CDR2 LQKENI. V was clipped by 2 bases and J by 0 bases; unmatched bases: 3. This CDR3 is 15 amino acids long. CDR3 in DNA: TGTGCCAGCTCACCAGTTAGCGGGAACTCCTACGAGCAGTACTTC. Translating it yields CASSPVSGNSYEQYF.

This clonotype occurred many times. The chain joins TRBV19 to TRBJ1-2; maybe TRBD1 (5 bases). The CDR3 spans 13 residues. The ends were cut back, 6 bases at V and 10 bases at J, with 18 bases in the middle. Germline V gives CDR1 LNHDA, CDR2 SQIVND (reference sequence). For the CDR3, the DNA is TGTGCCAGTAGGTGGGGCCCCCTATGGAACTACACCTTC. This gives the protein CASRWGPLWNYTF. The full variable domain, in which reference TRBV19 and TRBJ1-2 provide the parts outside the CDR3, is DGGITQSPKYLFRKEGQNVTLSCEQNLNHDAMYWYRQDPGQGLRLIYYSQIVNDFQKGDIAEGYSVSREKKESFPLTVTSAQKNPTAFYLCASRWGPLWNYTFGSGTRLTVV.

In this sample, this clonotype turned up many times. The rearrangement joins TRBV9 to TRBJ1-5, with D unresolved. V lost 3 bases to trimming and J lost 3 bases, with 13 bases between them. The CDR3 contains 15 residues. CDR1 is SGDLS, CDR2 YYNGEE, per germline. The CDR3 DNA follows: TGTGCCAGCAGCGCTGACGACGGGGTCAATCAGCCCCAGCATTTT. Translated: CASSADDGVNQPQHF.

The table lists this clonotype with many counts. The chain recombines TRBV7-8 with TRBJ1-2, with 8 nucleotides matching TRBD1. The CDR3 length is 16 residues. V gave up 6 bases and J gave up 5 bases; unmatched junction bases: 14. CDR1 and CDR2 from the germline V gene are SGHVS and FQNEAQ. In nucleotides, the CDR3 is TGTGCCAGCAGAGGGACGGGGCAGGGGGCTCATTATGGCTACACCTTC. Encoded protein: CASRGTGQGAHYGYTF.

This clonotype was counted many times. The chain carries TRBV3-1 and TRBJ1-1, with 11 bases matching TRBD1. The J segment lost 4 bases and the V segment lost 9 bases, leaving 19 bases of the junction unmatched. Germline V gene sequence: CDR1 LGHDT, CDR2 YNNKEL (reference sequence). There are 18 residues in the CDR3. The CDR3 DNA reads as TGTGCCAGTACACCACAACCCGGACAGGGGGCGCCGAGCACTGAAGCTTTCTTT. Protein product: CASTPQPGQGAPSTEAFF. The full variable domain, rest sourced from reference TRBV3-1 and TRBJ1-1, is DTAVSQTPKYLVTQMGNDKSIKCEQNLGHDTMYWYKQDSKKFLKIMFSYNNKELIINETVPNRFSPKSPDKAHLNLHINSLELGDSAVYFCASTPQPGQGAPSTEAFFGQGTRLTVV.

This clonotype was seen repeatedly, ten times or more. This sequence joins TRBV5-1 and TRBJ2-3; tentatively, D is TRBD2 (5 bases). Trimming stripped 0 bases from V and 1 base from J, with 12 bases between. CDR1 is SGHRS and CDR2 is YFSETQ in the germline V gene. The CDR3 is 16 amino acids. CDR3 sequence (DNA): TGCGCCAGCAGCTTGGGCGGACTGGGAGGCACAGATACGCAGTATTTT. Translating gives CASSLGGLGGTDTQYF.

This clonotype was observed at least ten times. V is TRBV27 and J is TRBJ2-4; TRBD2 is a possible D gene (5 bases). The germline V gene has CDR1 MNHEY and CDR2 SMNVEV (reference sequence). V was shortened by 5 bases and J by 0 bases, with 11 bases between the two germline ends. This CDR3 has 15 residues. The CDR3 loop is CASSRTGLAKNIQYF. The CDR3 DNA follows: TGTGCCAGCAGTCGTACCGGACTAGCCAAAAACATTCAGTACTTC.

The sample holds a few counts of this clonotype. CDR3 sequence (DNA): TGTGCCAGTAGCGACAGGGGCTCGAACACCATATATTTT. Amino acid sequence: CASSDRGSNTIYF. The rearrangement uses TRBV19 and TRBJ1-3; 8 nucleotides line up with TRBD1. The length of the CDR3 is 13 residues. The V and J ends lost 6 bases and 7 bases, in that order; junction bases with no gene match: 5. Germline CDR1 is LNHDA and CDR2 is SQIVND (reference sequence).

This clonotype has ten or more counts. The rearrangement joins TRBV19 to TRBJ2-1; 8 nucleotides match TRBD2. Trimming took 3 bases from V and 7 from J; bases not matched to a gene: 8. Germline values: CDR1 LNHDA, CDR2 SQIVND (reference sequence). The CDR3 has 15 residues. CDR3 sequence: CASSMPSGSLNEQFF. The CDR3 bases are TGTGCCAGTAGTATGCCCAGCGGGAGTTTAAATGAGCAGTTCTTC.

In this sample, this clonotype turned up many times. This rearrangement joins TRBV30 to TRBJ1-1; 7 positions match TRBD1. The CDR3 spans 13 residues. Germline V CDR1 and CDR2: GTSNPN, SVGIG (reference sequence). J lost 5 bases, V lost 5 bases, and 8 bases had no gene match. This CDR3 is CAWGWTGGTEAFF. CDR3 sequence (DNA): TGTGCCTGGGGCTGGACAGGAGGGACTGAAGCTTTCTTT.

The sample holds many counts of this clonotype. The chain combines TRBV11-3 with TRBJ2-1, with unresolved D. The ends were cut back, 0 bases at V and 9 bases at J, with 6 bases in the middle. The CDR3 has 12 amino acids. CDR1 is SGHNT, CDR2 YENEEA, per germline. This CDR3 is CASSLDSGEQFF. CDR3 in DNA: TGTGCCAGCAGCTTAGACTCGGGTGAGCAGTTCTTC.

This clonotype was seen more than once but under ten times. The CDR3 region has the DNA TGTGCCAGTAGTATAGTTGGATGGCAGGGAGGCAATGAAAAACTGTTTTTT. Residues: CASSIVGWQGGNEKLFF. The J gene is TRBJ1-4, the V gene TRBV19, with a possible D match to TRBD1 (5 bases). Germline-derived CDR1 and CDR2 are LNHDA and SQIVND (reference sequence). V was clipped by 1 base and J by 5 bases, with 17 bases between them. The CDR3 runs to 17 residues.

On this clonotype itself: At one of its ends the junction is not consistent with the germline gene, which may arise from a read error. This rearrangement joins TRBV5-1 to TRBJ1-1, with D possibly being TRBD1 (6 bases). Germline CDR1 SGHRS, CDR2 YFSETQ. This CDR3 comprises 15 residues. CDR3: CASSLVRVGGTEAFF. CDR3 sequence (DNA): TGTGCCAGCAGCTTGGTCCGGGTAGGGGGCACTGAAGCTTTCTTT. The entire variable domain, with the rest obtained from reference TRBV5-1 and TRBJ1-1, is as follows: KAGVTQTPRYLIKTRGQQVTLSCSPISGHRSVSWYQQTPGQGLQFLFEYFSETQRNKGNFPGRFSGRQFSNSRSEMNVSTLELGDSALYLCASSLVRVGGTEAFFGQGTRLTVV.

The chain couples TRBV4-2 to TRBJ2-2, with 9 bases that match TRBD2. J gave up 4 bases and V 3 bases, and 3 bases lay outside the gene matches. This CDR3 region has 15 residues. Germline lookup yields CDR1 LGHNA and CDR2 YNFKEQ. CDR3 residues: CASSQRGGGTGELFF. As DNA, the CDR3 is TGTGCCAGCAGCCAGCGGGGGGGGGGCACCGGGGAGCTGTTTTTT.

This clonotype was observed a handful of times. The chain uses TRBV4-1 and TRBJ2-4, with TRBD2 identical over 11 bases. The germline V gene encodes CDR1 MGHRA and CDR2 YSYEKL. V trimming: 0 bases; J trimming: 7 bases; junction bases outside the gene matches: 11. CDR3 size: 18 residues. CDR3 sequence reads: CASSQEHGRASGRNIQYF. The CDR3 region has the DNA TGCGCCAGCAGCCAAGAGCATGGGCGGGCTAGCGGGAGGAACATTCAGTACTTC.

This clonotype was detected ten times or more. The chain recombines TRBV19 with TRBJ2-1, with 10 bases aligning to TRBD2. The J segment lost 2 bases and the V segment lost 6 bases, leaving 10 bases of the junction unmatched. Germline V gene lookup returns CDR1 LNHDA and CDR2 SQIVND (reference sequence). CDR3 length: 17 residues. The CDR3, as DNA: TGTGCCAGTAGCGATACTAGCGGGATTGGGCCCTACAATGAGCAGTTCTTC. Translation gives CASSDTSGIGPYNEQFF.

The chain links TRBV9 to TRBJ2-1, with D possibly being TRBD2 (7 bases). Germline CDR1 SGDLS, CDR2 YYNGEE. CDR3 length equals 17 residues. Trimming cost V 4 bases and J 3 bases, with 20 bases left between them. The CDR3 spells CASSPSRGGARYNEQFF. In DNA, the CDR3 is TGTGCCAGCAGCCCATCCCGTGGGGGGGCGCGCTACAATGAGCAGTTCTTC.

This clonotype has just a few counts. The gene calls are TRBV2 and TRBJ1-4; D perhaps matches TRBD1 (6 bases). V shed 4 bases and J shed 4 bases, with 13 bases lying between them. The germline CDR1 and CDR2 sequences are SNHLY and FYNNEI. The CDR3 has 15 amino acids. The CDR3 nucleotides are TGTGCCAGCAGTGGGAGGGGGGCGAATAATGAAAAACTGTTTTTT. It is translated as CASSGRGANNEKLFF.

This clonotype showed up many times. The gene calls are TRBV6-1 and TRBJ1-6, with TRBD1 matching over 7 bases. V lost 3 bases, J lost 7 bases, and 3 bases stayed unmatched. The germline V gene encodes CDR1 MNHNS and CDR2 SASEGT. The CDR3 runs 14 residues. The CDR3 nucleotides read TGTGCCAGCAGTGACCAGGGGGAGAATTCACCCCTCCACTTT. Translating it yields CASSDQGENSPLHF.

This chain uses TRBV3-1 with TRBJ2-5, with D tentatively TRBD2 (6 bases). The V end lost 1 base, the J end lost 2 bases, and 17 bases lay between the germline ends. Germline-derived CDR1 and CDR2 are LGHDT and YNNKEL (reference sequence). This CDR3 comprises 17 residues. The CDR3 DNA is TGTGCCAGCAGCCAAGTGGGGCGCGGGGCCGTACAAGAGACCCAGTACTTC. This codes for CASSQVGRGAVQETQYF.

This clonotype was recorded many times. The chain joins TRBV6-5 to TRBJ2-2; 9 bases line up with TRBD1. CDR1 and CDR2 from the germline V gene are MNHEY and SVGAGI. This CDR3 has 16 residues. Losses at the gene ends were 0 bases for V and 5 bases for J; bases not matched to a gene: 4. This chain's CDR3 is CASSYSMGQGTGELFF. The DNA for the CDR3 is TGTGCCAGCAGTTACTCGATGGGACAGGGTACCGGGGAGCTGTTTTTT.

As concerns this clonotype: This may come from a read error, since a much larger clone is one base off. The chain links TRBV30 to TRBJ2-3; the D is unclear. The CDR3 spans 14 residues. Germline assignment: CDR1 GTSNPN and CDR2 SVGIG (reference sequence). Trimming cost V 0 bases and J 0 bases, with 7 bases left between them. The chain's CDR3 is CAWSVRRSTDTQYF. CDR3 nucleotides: TGTGCCTGGAGTGTAAGACGGAGCACAGATACGCAGTATTTT.

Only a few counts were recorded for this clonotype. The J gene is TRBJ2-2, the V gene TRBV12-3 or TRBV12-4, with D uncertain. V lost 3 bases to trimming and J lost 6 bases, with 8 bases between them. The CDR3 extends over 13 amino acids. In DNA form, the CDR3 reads TGTGCCAGCAGTTTTCAGAGCGCCGGGGAGCTGTTTTTT. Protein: CASSFQSAGELFF.

The CDR3 sequence is CASSLSPGLAGALKDPETQYF. CDR3 nucleotides: TGCGCCAGCAGCTTGTCCCCGGGACTAGCGGGGGCCCTTAAAGACCCAGAGACCCAGTACTTC. J is TRBJ2-5 and V is TRBV5-1, with 14 bases aligning to TRBD2. J gave up 4 bases and V 1 base, and 18 bases lay outside the gene matches. Germline CDR1 is SGHRS and CDR2 is YFSETQ. CDR3 length: 21 amino acids.

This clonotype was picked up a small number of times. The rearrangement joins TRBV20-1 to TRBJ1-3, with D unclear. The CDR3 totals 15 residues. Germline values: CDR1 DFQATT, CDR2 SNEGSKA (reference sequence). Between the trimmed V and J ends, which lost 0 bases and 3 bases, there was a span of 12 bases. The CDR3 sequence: CSARDPGSGGNTIYF. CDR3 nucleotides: TGCAGTGCTAGAGATCCCGGCAGTGGTGGAAACACCATATATTTT.

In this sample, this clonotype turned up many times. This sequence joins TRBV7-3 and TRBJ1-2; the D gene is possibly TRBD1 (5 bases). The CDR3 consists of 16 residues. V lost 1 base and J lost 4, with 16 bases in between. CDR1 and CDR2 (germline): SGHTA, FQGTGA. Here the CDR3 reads CASSLNPGPAGYGYTF. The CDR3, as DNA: TGTGCCAGCAGCTTAAACCCGGGACCGGCGGGCTATGGCTACACCTTC.

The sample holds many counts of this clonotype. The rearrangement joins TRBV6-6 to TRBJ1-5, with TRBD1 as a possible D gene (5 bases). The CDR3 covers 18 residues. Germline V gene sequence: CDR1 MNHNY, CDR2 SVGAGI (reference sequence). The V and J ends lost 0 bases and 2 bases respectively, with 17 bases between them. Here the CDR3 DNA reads TGTGCCAGCAGTTACTCTGGTGGCAGGGCGAGGCGCAATCAGCCCCAGCATTTT. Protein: CASSYSGGRARRNQPQHF.

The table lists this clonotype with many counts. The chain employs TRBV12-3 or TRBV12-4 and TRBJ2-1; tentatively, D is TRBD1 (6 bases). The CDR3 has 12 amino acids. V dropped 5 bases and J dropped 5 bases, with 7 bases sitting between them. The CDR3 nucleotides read TGTGCCAGCAGTCGGGACAACAATGAGCAGTTCTTC. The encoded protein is CASSRDNNEQFF.